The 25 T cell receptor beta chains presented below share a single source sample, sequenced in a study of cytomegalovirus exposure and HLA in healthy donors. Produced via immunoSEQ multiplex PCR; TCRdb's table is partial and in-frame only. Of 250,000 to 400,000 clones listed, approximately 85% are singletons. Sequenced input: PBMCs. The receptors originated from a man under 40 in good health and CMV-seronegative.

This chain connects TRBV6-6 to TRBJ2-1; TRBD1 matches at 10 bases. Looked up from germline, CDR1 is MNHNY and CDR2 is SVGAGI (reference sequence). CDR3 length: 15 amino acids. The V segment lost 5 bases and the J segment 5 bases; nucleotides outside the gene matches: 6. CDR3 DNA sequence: TGTGCCAGCAGTAATACGGGACAGGGGCACAATGAGCAGTTCTTC. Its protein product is CASSNTGQGHNEQFF.

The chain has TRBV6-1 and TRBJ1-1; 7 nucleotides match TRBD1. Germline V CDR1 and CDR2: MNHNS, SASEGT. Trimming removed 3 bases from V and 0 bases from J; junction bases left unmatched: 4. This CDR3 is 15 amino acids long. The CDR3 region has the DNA TGTGCCAGCAGTGACCCCGGACAGGTGAACACTGAAGCTTTCTTT. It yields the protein CASSDPGQVNTEAFF.

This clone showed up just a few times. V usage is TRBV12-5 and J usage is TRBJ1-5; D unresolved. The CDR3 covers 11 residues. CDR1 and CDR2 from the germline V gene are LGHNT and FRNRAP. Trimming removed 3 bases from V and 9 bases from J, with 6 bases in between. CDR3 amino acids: CASGFSWPQHF. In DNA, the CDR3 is TGTGCTAGTGGTTTTTCATGGCCCCAGCATTTT.

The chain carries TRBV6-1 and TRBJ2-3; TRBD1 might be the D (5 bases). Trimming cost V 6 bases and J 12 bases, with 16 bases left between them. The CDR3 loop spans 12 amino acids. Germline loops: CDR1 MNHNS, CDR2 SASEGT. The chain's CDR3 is CASRVHGQTQYF. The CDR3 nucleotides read TGTGCCAGCAGGGTTCATGGACAAACTCAGTATTTT.

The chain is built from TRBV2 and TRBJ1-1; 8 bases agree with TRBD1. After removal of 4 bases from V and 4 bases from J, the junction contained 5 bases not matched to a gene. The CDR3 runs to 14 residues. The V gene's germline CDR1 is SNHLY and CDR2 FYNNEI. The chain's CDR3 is CASSVGQGATEAFF. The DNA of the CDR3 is TGTGCCAGCAGTGTCGGGCAGGGGGCCACTGAAGCTTTCTTT.

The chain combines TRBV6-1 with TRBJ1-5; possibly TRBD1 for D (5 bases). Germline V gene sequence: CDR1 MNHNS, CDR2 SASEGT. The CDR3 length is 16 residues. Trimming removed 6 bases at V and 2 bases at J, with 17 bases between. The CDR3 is CASRESRGSGNQPQHF. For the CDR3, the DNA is TGTGCCAGCAGGGAATCCCGGGGGTCGGGCAATCAGCCCCAGCATTTT.

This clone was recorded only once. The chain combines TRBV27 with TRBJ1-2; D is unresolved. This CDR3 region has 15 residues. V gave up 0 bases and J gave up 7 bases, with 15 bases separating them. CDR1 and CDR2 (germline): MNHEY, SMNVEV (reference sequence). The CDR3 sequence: CASSLSSKQAGGYTF. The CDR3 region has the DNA TGTGCCAGCAGTTTATCGTCCAAACAAGCAGGTGGCTACACCTTC.

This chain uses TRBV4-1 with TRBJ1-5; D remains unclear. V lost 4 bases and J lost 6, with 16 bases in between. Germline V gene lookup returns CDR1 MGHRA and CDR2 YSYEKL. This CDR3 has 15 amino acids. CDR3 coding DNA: TGCGCCAGCAGCCCTCGGGCGGGGTCGCCTCAGCCCCAGCATTTT. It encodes CASSPRAGSPQPQHF.

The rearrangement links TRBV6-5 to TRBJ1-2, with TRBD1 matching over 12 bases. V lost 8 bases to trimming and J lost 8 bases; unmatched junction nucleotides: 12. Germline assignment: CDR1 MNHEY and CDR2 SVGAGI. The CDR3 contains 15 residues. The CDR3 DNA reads TGTGCCAGCCATGCGCCGGGACAGGGGGCTGAGGGCTACACCTTC. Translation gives CASHAPGQGAEGYTF.

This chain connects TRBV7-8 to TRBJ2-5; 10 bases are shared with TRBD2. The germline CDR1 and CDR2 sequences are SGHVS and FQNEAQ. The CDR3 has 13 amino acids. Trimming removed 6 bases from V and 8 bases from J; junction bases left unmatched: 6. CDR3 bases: TGTGCCAGCAGATTACTAGCGGGGCTAACCCAGTACTTC. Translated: CASRLLAGLTQYF. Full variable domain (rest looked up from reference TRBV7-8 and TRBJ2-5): GAGVSQSPRYKVAKRGQDVALRCDPISGHVSLFWYQQALGQGPEFLTYFQNEAQLDKSGLPSDRFFAERPEGSVSTLKIQRTQQEDSAVYLCASRLLAGLTQYFGPGTRLLVL.

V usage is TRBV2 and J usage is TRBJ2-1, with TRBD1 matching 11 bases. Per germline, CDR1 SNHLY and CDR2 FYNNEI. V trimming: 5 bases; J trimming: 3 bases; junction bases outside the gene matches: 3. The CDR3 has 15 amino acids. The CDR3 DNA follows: TGTGCCAGCAGTCGGACAGGGGGCGACTACAATGAGCAGTTCTTC. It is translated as CASSRTGGDYNEQFF.

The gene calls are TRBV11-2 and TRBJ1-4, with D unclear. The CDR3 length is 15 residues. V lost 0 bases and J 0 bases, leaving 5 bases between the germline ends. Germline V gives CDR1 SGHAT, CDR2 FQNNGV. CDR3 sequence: CASSLEVATNEKLFF. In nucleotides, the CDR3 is TGTGCCAGCAGCTTAGAAGTAGCAACTAATGAAAAACTGTTTTTT.

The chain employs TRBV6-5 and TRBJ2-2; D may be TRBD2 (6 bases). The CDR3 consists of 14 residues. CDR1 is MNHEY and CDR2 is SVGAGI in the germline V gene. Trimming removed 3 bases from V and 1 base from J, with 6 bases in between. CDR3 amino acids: CASSYSGNTGELFF. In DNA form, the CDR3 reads TGTGCCAGCAGTTATAGCGGGAACACCGGGGAGCTGTTTTTT.

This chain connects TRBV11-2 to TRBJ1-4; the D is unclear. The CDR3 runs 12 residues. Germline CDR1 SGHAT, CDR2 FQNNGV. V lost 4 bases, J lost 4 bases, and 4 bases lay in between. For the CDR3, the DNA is TGTGCCAGCAGCTCTATTAATGAAAAACTGTTTTTT. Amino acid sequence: CASSSINEKLFF.

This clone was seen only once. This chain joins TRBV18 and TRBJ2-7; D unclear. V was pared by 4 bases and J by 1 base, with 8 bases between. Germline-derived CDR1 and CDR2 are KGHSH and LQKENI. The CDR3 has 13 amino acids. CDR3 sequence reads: CASSLSESYEQYF. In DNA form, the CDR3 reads TGTGCCAGCTCACTGAGTGAATCCTACGAGCAGTACTTC.

The CDR3 protein is CASSYSGNPGYGYTF. The CDR3 coding sequence is TGTGCCAGCAGTTACTCGGGTAATCCAGGATATGGCTACACCTTC. The rearrangement uses TRBV6-5 and TRBJ1-2; D gene unclear. The germline V and J ends were trimmed by 0 bases and 5 bases, with 13 bases remaining between them. Germline loops: CDR1 MNHEY, CDR2 SVGAGI. The CDR3 has 15 residues.

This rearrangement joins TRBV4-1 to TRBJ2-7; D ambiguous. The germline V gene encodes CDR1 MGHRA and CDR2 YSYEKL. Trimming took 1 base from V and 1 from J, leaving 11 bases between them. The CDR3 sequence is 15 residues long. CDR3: CASSQVGWASYEQYF. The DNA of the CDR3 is TGCGCCAGCAGCCAAGTTGGGTGGGCTTCCTACGAGCAGTACTTC.

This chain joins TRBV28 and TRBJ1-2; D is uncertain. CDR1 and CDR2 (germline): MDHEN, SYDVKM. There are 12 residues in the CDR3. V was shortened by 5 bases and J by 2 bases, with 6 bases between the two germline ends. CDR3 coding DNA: TGTGCCAGCAGTACAAGAAACTATGGCTACACCTTC. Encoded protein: CASSTRNYGYTF.

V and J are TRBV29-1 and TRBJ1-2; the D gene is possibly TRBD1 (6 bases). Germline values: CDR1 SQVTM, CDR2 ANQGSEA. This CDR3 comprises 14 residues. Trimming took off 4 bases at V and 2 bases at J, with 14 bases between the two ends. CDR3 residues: CSVGSGTSNYGYTF. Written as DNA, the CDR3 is TGCAGCGTTGGATCCGGGACAAGCAACTATGGCTACACCTTC.

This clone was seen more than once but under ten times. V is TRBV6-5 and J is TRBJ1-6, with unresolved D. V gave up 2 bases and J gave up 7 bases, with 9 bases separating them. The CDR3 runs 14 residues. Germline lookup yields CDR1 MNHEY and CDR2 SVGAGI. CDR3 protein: CASSYGRFNSPLHF. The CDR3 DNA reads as TGTGCCAGCAGTTACGGGAGGTTCAATTCACCCCTCCACTTT.

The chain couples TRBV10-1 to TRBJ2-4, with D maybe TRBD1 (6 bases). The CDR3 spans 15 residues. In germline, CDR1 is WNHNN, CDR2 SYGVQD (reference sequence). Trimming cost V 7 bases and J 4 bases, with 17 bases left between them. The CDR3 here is CASTERNRAKNIQYF. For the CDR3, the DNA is TGCGCCAGCACCGAGAGAAACAGGGCGAAAAACATTCAGTACTTC.

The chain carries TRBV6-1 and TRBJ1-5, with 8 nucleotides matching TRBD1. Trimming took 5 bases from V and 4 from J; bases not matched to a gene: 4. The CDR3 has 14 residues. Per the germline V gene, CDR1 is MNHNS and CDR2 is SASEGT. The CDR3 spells CASSTRTGNQPQHF. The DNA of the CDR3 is TGTGCCAGCAGTACACGGACAGGGAATCAGCCCCAGCATTTT.

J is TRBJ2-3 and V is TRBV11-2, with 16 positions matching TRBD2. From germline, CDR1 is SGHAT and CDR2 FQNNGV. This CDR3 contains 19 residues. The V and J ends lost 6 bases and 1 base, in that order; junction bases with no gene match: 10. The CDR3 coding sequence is TGTGCCAGCAGTCCTGCCGGGACTAGCGGGGGGGCGCGCACAGATACGCAGTATTTT. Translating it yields CASSPAGTSGGARTDTQYF.

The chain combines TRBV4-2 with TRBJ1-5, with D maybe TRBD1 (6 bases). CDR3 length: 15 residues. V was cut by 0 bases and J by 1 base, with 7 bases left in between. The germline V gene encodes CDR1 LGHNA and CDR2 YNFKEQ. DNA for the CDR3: TGTGCCAGCAGCCAAGATCAGGGGAGCAATCAGCCCCAGCATTTT. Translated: CASSQDQGSNQPQHF.

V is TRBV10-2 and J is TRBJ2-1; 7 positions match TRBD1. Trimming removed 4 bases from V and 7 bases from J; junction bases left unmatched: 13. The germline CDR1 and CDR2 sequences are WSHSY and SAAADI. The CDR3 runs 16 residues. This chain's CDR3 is CASSAALGGRGNEQFF. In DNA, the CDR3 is TGCGCCAGCAGTGCCGCGCTAGGGGGCAGGGGAAATGAGCAGTTCTTC.